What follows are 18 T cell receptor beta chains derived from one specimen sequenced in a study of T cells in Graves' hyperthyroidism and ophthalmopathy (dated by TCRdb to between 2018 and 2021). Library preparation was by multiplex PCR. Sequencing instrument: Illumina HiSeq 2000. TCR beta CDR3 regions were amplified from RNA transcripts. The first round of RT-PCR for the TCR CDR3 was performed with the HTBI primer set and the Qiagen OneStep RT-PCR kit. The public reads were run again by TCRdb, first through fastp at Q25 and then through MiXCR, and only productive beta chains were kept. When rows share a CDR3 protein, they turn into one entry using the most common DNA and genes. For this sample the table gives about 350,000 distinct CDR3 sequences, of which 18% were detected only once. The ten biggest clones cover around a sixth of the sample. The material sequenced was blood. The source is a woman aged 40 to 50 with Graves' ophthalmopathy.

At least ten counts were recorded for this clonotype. The CDR3 coding sequence is TGTGCCAGCAGCCCCACAGTTTTAGGCAATCAGCCCCAGCATTTT. Protein product: CASSPTVLGNQPQHF. The rearrangement uses TRBV9 and TRBJ1-5; no clear D gene. Trimming left V 4 bases short and J 2 bases short, with 13 bases between. Germline loops: CDR1 SGDLS, CDR2 YYNGEE. The length of the CDR3 is 15 residues.

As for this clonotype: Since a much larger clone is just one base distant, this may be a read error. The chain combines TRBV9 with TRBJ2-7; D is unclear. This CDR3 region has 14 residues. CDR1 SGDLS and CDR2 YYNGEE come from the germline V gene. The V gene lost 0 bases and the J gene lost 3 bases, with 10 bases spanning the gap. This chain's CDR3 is CASSVEAVGYEQYF. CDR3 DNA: TGTGCCAGCAGCGTAGAGGCTGTCGGCTACGAGCAGTACTTC.

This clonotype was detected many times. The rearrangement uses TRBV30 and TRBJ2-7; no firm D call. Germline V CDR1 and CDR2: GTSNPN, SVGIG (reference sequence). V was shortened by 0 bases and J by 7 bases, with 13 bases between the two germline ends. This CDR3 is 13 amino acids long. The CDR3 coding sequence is TGTGCCTGGAGTGTACTTGTCTTGGGAGAGCAGTACTTC. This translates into CAWSVLVLGEQYF.

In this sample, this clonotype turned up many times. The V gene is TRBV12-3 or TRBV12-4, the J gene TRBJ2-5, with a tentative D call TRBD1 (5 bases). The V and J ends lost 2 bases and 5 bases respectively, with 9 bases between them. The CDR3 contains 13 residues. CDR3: CASSLSGFETQYF. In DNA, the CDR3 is TGTGCCAGCAGTTTATCAGGGTTCGAGACCCAGTACTTC.

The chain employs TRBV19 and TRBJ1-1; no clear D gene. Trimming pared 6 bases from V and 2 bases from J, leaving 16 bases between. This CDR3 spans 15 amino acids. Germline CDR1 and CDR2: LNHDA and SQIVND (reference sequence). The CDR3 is CASSPGQTDNTEAFF. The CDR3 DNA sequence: TGTGCCAGTAGCCCCGGGCAGACCGACAACACTGAAGCTTTCTTT.

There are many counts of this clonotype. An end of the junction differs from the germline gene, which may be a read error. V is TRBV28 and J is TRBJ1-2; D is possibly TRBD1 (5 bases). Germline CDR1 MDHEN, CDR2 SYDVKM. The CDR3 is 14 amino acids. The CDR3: CATGPTAQVYGHTF. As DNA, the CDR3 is TGTGCCACCGGACCGACAGCACAAGTCTATGGCCACACCTTC.

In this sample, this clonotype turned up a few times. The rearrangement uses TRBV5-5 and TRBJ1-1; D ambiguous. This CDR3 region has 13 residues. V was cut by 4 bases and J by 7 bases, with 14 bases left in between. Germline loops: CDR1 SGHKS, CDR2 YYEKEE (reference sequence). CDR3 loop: CASSRDTPDEAFF. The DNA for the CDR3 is TGTGCCAGCAGCCGAGACACGCCCGATGAAGCTTTCTTT.

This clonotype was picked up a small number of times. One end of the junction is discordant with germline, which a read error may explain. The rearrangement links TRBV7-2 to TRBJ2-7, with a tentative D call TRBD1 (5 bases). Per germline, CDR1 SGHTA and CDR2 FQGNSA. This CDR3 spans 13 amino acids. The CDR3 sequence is CASSSGQVYEQSF. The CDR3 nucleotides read TGTGCCAGCAGCTCAGGGCAGGTCTACGAGCAGTCCTTC.

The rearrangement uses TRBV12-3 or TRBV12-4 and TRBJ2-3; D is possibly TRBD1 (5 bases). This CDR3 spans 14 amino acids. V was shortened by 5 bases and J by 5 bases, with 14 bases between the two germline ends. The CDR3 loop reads CASSVGPRRDTQYF. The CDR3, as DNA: TGTGCCAGCAGTGTGGGGCCCCGAAGAGATACGCAGTATTTT.

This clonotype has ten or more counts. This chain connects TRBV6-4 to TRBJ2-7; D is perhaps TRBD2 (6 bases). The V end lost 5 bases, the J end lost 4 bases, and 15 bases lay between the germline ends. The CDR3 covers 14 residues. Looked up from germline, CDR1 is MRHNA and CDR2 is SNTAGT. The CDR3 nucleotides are TGTGCCAGCAGTAGAAAGCGGGTTACTTACGAGCAGTACTTC. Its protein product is CASSRKRVTYEQYF.

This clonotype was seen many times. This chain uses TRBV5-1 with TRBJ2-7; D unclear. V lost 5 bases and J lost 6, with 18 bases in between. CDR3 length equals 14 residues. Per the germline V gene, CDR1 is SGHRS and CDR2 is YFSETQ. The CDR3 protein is CASSYSSGTREQYF. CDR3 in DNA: TGCGCCAGCAGTTACTCGTCCGGAACTCGCGAGCAGTACTTC.

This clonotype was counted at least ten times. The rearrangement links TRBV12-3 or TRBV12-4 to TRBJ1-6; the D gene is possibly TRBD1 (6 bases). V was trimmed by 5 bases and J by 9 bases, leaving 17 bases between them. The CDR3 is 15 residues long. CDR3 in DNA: TGTGCCAGCAGTCCGCCGGACAGAGTTCGTTCACCCCTCCACTTT. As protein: CASSPPDRVRSPLHF.

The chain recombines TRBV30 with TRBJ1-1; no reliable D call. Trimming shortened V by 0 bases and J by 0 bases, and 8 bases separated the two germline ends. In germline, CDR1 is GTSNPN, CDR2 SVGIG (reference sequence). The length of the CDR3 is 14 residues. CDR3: CAWSVLKVNTEAFF. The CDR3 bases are TGTGCCTGGAGTGTACTAAAAGTGAACACTGAAGCTTTCTTT.

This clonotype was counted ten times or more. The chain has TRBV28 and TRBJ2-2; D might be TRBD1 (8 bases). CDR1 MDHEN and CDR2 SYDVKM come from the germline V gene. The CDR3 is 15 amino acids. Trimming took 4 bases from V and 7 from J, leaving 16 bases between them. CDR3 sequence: CASSSSGGGSGELFF. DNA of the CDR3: TGTGCCAGCAGTTCCTCAGGGGGCGGGAGCGGGGAGCTGTTTTTT.

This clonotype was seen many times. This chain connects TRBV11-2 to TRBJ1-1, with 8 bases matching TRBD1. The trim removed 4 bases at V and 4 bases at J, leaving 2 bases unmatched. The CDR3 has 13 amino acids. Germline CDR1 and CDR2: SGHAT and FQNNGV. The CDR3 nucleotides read TGTGCCAGCAGCTCGACAGGGGTCACTGAAGCTTTCTTT. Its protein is CASSSTGVTEAFF.

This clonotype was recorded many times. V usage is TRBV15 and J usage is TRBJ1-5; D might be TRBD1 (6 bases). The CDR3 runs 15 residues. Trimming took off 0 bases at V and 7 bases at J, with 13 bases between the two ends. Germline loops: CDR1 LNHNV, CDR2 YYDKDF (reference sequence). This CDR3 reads CATSRDGQRLQPQHF. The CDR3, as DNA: TGTGCCACCAGCAGAGATGGACAGAGGCTCCAGCCCCAGCATTTT.

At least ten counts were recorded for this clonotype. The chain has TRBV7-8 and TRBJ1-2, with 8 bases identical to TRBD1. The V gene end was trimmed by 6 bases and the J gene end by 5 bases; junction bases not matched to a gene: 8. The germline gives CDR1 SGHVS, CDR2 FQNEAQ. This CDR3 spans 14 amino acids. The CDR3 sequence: CASRPDRVSYGYTF. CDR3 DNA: TGTGCCAGCAGGCCGGACAGGGTTTCGTATGGCTACACCTTC.

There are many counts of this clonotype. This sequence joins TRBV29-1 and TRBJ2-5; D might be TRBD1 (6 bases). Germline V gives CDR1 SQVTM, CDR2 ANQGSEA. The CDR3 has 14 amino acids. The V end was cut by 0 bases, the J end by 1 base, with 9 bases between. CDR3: CSVEDQGTQETQYF. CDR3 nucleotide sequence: TGCAGCGTTGAAGATCAGGGGACCCAAGAGACCCAGTACTTC.